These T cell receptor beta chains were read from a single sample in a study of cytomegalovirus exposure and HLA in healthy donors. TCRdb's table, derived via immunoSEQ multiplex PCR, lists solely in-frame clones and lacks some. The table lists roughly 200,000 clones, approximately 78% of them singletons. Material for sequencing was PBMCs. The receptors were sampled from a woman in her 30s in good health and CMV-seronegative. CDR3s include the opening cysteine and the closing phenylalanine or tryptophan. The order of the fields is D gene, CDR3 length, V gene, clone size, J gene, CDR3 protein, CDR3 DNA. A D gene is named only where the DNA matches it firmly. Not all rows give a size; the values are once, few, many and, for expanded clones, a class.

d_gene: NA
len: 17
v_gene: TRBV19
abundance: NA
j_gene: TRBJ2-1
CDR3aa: CASSIARVSSSYNEQFF
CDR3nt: TGTGCCAGTAGTATAGCGCGGGTTTCTAGCTCCTACAATGAGCAGTTCTTC

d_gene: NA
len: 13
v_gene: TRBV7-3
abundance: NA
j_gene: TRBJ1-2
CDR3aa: CASSPDRNYGYTF
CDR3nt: TGTGCCAGCAGCCCCGACAGGAACTATGGCTACACCTTC

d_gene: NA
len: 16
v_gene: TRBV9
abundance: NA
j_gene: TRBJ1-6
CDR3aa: CASSAQGFPKNSPLHF
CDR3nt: TGTGCCAGCAGCGCCCAGGGGTTTCCGAAGAATTCACCCCTCCACTTT

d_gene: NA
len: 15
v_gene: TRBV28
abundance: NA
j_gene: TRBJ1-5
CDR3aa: CASSLRIGGDQPQHF
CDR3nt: TGTGCCAGCAGTTTAAGGATCGGGGGGGATCAGCCCCAGCATTTT

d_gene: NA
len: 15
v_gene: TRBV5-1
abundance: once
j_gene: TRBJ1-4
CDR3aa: CASSFQGLVNEKLFF
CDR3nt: TGCGCCAGCAGCTTTCAGGGCCTAGTTAATGAAAAACTGTTTTTT

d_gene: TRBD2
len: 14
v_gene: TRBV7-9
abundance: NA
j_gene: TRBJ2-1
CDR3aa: CASSDGLAGDIRFF
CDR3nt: TGTGCCAGCAGCGACGGACTAGCGGGAGATATCCGGTTCTTC

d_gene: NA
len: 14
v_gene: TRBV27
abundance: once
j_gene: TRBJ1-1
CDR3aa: CASSWGGWGTEAFF
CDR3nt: TGTGCCAGCAGTTGGGGGGGCTGGGGCACTGAAGCTTTCTTT

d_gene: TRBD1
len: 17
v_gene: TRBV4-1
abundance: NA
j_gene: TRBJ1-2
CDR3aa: CASSQDSRAGGNYGYTF
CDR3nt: TGCGCCAGCAGCCAAGATAGTCGGGCAGGGGGAAACTATGGCTACACCTTC

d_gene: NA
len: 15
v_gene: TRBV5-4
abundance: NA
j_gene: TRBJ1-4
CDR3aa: CASSLASPVDEKLFF
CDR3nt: TGTGCCAGCAGCTTGGCCAGTCCCGTGGATGAAAAACTGTTTTTT

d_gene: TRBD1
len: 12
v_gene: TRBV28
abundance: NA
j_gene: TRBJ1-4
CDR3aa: CATGQGSEKLFF
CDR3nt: TGTGCCACCGGACAGGGATCGGAAAAACTGTTTTTT

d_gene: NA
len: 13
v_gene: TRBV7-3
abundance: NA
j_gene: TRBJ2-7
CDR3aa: CASSLGDTYEQYF
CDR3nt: TGTGCCAGCAGCCTCGGGGACACCTACGAGCAGTACTTC

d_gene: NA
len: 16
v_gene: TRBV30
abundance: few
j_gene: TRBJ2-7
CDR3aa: CAWVAGSSRESYEQYF
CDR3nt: TGTGCCTGGGTAGCAGGGTCGAGCAGGGAATCCTACGAGCAGTACTTC

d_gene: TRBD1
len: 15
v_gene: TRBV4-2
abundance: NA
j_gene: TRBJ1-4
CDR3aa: CASSPRTGLNEKLFF
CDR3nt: TGTGCCAGCAGCCCCCGGACAGGCTTAAATGAAAAACTGTTTTTT

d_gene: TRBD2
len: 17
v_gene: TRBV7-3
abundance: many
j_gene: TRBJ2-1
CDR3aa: CASSSQPGLAGGREQFF
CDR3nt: TGTGCCAGCAGCTCCCAACCGGGACTAGCGGGGGGGCGAGAGCAGTTCTTC

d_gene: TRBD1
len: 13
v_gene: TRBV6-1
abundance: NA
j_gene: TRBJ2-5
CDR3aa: CASKWGQKETQYF
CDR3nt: TGTGCCAGCAAGTGGGGACAGAAAGAGACCCAGTACTTC

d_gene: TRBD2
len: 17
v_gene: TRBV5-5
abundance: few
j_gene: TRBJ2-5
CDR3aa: CASSLGGTGLAGETQYF
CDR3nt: TGTGCCAGCAGCCTTGGAGGTACGGGCCTAGCGGGGGAGACCCAGTACTTC

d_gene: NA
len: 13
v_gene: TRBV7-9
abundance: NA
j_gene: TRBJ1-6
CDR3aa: CASSVRGISPLHF
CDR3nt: TGTGCCAGCAGCGTGAGAGGGATTTCACCCCTCCACTTT

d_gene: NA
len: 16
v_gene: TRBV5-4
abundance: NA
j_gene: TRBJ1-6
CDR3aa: CASSPRGGSYNSPLHF
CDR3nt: TGTGCCAGCAGCCCAAGAGGAGGCTCCTATAATTCACCCCTCCACTTT

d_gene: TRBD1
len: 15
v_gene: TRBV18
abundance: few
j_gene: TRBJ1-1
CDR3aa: CASSPDGDRGTEAFF
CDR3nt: TGTGCCAGCTCACCAGATGGGGACAGGGGGACTGAAGCTTTCTTT

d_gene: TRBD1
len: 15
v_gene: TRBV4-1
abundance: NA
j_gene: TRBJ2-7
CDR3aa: CASSQDRQGAGEQYF
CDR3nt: TGCGCCAGCAGCCAAGATCGGCAGGGGGCCGGCGAGCAGTACTTC

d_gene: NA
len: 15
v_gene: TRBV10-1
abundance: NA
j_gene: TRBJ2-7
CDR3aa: CASSNFPGESYEQYF
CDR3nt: TGCGCCAGCAGTAATTTCCCAGGGGAGTCCTACGAGCAGTACTTC

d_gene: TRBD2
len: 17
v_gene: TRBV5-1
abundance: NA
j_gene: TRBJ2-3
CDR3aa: CASSKGLAGDGGDTQYF
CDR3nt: TGCGCCAGCAGTAAGGGACTAGCGGGAGACGGAGGAGATACGCAGTATTTT

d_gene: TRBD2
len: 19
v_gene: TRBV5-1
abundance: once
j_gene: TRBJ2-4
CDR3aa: CASSKGLAGQILAKNIQYF
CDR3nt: TGCGCCAGCAGCAAGGGACTAGCGGGCCAAATTCTAGCCAAAAACATTCAGTACTTC

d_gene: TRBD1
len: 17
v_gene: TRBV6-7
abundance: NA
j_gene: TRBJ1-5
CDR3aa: CASSYCGDRESNQPQHF
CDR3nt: TGTGCCAGCAGTTACTGTGGGGACAGGGAGAGCAATCAGCCCCAGCATTTT

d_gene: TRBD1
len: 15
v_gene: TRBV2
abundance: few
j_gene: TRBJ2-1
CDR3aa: CASSERRQGINEQFF
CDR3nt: TGTGCCAGCAGTGAAAGGCGACAGGGAATCAATGAGCAGTTCTTC

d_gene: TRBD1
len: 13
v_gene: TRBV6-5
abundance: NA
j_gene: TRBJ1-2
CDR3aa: CASTLDRGLGYTF
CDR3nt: TGTGCCAGCACCCTGGACAGGGGGCTAGGCTACACCTTC

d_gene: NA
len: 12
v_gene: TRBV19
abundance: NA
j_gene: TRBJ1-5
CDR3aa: CASSAGGPTQHF
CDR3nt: TGTGCCAGTAGCGCTGGAGGGCCGACCCAGCATTTT

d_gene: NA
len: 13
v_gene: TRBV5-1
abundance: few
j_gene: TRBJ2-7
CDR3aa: CASSLSTAYEQYF
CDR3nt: TGCGCCAGCAGCTTGTCTACGGCCTACGAGCAGTACTTC

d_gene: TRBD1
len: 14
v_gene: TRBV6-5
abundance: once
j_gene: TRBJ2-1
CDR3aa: CASWRGTGLNEQFF
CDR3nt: TGTGCCAGCTGGCGCGGGACAGGTTTGAATGAGCAGTTCTTC

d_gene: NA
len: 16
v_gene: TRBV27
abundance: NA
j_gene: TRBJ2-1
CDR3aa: CASSSGVGPRYNEQFF
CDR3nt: TGTGCCAGCAGTTCGGGGGTCGGGCCGAGATACAATGAGCAGTTCTTC

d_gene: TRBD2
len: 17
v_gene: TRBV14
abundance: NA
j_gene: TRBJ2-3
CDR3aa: CASSRWGAGGNTDTQYF
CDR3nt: TGTGCCAGCAGCCGCTGGGGTGCGGGGGGAAACACAGATACGCAGTATTTT

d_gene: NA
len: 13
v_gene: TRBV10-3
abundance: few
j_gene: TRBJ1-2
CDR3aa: CASRQAANYGYTF
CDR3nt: TGTGCCAGCCGACAGGCCGCGAACTATGGCTACACCTTC

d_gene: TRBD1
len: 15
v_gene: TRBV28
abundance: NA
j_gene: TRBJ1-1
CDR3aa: CASSPDRGVGTEAFF
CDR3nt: TGTGCCAGCAGTCCAGACAGGGGCGTAGGAACTGAAGCTTTCTTT

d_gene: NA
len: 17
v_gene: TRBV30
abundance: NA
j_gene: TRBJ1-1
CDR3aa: CAWSSGRQGRRGTEAFF
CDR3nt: TGTGCCTGGAGTTCCGGGCGGCAGGGTCGGCGGGGCACTGAAGCTTTCTTT

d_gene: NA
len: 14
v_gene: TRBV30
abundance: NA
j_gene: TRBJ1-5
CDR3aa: CAWSLAGGHQPQHF
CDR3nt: TGTGCCTGGAGTTTAGCTGGTGGTCATCAGCCCCAGCATTTT

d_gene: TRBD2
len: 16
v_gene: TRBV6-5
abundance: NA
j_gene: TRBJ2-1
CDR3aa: CASSYLAGVAYNEQFF
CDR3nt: TGTGCCAGCAGTTACCTAGCGGGAGTCGCCTACAATGAGCAGTTCTTC

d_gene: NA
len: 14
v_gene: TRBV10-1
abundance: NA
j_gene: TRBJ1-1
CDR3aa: CASSEGGYGTEAFF
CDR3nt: TGCGCCAGCAGTGAAGGAGGTTATGGCACTGAAGCTTTCTTT

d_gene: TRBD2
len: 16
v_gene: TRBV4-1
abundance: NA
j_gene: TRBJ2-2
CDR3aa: CASSLLSGANTGELFF
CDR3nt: TGCGCCAGCAGCCTGCTGAGCGGGGCGAACACCGGGGAGCTGTTTTTT

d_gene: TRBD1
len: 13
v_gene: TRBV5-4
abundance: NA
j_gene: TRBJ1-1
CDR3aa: CASRRDRDTEAFF
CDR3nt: TGTGCCAGCAGACGGGACAGGGACACTGAAGCTTTCTTT

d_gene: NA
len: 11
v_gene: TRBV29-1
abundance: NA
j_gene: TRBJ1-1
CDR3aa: CSVLQVAEAFF
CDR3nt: TGCAGCGTTCTCCAGGTAGCTGAAGCTTTCTTT

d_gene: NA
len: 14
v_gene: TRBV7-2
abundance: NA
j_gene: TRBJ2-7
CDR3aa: CASSLGGPTYEQYF
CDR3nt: TGTGCCAGCAGCTTAGGCGGGCCCACCTACGAGCAGTACTTC

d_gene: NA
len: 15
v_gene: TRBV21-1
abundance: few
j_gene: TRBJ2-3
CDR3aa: CARRTSLASTDTQYF
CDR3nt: TGTGCCAGACGGACTAGTCTAGCGAGCACAGATACGCAGTATTTT

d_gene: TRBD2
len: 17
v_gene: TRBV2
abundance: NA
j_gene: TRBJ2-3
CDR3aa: CASGHLLAGDSTDTQYF
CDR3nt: TGTGCCAGCGGTCACCTACTAGCGGGAGATAGCACAGATACGCAGTATTTT

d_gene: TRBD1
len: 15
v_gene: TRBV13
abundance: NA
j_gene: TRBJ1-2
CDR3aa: CASSRRGRLDYGYTF
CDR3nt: TGTGCCAGCAGCAGGAGGGGGCGGCTTGACTATGGCTACACCTTC

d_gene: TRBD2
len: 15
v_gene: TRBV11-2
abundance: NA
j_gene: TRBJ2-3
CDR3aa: CASSLEGAGIDTQYF
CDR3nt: TGTGCCAGCAGCTTAGAGGGAGCGGGGATAGATACGCAGTATTTT

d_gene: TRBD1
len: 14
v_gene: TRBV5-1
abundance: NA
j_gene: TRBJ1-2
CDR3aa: CASREPTGIEGYTF
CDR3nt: TGCGCCAGCAGAGAACCGACAGGGATCGAAGGCTACACCTTC

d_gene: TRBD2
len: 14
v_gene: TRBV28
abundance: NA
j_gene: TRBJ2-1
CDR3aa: CAISSGGPYNEQFF
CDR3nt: TGTGCCATCAGTAGCGGGGGCCCATACAATGAGCAGTTCTTC

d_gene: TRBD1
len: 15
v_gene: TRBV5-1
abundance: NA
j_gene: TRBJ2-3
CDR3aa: CASSGRQGSPDTQYF
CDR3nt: TGCGCCAGCAGCGGACGACAGGGGAGCCCAGATACGCAGTATTTT

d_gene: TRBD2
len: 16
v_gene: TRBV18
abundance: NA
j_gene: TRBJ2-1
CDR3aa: CASSPPGAGLYNEQFF
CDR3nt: TGTGCCAGCTCACCACCGGGAGCGGGGCTTTACAATGAGCAGTTCTTC